This T cell receptor beta chain was retrieved from a study of tumor-infiltrating lymphocytes in primary liver carcinoma. The authors made TCR beta cDNA from around 500 ng total RNA with a constant-region primer. Three nested multiplex PCR rounds of slightly modified ARM-PCR generated TCR beta libraries. TRBV1-TRBV30 forward primers paired with a C-beta reverse primer were used in the first two PCR rounds, which ran approximately 10 cycles each. TCRdb passed the multiplex PCR reads through MiXCR, listing each CDR3 protein once. Of some 180,000 distinct CDR3 sequences in the sample, around 85% were seen once. Remarks on this clonotype: Its specificity is unknown.

Germline V gene lookup returns CDR1 DFQATT and CDR2 SNEGSKA (reference sequence). This CDR3 comprises 15 residues. Germline trimming cut 3 bases from V and 5 bases from J; bases unmatched to any gene: 4. Study results and caveats: Researchers found tumor-adjacent and tumor-blood pairs overlapped less than tumor region pairs.

Extraction of RNA together with DNA used roughly 19-31 mg of unsorted bulk tissue. The sequencing sample was made of tumor tissue from primary liver carcinoma. The rearrangement uses TRBV20-1 and TRBJ2-2; 12 nucleotides line up with TRBD2. This receptor was obtained from a man aged 40-49 years with primary liver carcinoma and hepatitis B virus infection. Here the CDR3 DNA reads TGCAGTGCTAGCAGACTAGCGGGAGATACCGGGGAGCTGTTTTTT. It yields the protein CSASRLAGDTGELFF.